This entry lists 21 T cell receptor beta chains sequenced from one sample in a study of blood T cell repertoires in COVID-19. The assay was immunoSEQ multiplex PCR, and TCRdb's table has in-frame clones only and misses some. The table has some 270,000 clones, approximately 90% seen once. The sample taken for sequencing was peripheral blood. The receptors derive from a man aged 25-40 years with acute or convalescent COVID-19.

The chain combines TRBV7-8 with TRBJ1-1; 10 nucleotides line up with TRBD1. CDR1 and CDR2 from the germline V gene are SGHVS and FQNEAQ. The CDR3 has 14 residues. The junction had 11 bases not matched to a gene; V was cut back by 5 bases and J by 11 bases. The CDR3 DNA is TGTGCCAGCAGCCTCCGGGACAGGGGCCTTGGGGCTTTCTTT. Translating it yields CASSLRDRGLGAFF.

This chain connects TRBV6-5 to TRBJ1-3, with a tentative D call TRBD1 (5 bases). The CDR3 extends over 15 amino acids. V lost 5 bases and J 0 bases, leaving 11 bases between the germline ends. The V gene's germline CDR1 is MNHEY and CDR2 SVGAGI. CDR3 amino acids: CASSQYRGSGNTIYF. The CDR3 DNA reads TGTGCCAGCAGTCAATATAGGGGCTCTGGAAACACCATATATTTT.

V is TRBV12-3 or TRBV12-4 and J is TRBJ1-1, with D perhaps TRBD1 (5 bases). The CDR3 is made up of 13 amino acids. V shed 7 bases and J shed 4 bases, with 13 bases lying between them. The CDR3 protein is CASTQQVSTEAFF. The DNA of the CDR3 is TGTGCCAGCACCCAACAGGTTTCCACTGAAGCTTTCTTT.

CDR3 sequence (DNA): TGTGCCACCAGGTTCAGGGAGAACACTGAAGCTTTCTTT. Translated: CATRFRENTEAFF. The rearrangement uses TRBV24-1 and TRBJ1-1; perhaps TRBD1 as D (5 bases). CDR1 KGHDR and CDR2 SFDVKD come from the germline V gene. This CDR3 has 13 amino acids. Trimming took 7 bases from V and 1 from J, leaving 9 bases between them.

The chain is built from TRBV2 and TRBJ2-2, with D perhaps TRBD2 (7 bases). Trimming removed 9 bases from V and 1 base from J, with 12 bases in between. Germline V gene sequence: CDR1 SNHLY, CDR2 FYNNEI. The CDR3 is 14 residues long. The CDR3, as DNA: TGTGCCAGTCATAGGGGGGGGAACACCGGGGAGCTGTTTTTT. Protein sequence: CASHRGGNTGELFF.

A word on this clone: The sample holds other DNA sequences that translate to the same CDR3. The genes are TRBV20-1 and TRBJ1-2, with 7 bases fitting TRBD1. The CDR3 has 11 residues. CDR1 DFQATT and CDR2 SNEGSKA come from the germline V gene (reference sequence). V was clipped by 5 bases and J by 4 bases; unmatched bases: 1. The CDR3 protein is CSARQGYGYTF. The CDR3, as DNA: TGCAGTGCTCGACAGGGCTATGGCTACACCTTC.

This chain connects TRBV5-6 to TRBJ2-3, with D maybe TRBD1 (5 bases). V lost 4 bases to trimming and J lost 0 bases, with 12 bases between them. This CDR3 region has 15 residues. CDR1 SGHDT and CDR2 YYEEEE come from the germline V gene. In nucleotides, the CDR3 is TGTGCCAGCAGCCCCCCCTGGGGCAGCACAGATACGCAGTATTTT. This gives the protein CASSPPWGSTDTQYF.

CDR3 DNA sequence: TGTGCCAGCAGCCTGGGAAAATTGGGGGACACCTATGGCTACACCTTC. Translation: CASSLGKLGDTYGYTF. V usage is TRBV7-9 and J usage is TRBJ1-2; TRBD1 might be the D (6 bases). This CDR3 is built from 16 residues. V lost 5 bases and J 4 bases, leaving 20 bases between the germline ends. CDR1 is SEHNR and CDR2 is FQNEAQ in the germline V gene (reference sequence). The complete variable domain, with remaining parts taken from reference TRBV7-9 and TRBJ1-2, reads DTGVSQNPRHKITKRGQNVTFRCDPISEHNRLYWYRQTLGQGPEFLTYFQNEAQLEKSRLLSDRFSAERPKGSFSTLEIQRTEQGDSAMYLCASSLGKLGDTYGYTFGSGTRLTVV.

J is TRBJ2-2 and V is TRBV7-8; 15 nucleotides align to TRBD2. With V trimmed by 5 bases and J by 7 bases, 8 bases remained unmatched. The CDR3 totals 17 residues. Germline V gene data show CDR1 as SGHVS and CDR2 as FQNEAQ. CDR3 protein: CASSRTSGGAGFGELFF. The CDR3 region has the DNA TGTGCCAGCAGCCGGACTAGCGGGGGGGCCGGATTCGGGGAGCTGTTTTTT.

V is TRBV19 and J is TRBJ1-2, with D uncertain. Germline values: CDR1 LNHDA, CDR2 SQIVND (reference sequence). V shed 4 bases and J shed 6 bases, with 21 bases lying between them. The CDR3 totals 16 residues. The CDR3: CASSTPLEPVLNGYTF. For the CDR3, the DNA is TGTGCCAGTAGTACCCCTCTGGAGCCCGTCCTAAATGGCTACACCTTC.

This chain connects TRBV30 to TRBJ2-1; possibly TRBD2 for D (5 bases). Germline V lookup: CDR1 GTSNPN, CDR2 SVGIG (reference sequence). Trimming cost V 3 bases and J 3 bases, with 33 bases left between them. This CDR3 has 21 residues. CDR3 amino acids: CAWRFRTIGVKRWESYNEQFF. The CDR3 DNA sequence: TGTGCCTGGAGATTTCGGACGATCGGGGTTAAGAGGTGGGAAAGCTACAATGAGCAGTTCTTC.

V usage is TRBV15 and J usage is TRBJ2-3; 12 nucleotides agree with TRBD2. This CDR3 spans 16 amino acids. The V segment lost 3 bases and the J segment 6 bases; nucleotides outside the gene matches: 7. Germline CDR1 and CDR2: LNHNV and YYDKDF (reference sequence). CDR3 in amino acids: CATSSDRLAGEDTQYF. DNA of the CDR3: TGTGCCACCAGCAGTGACCGACTAGCGGGAGAGGATACGCAGTATTTT. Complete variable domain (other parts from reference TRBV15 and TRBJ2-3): DAMVIQNPRYQVTQFGKPVTLSCSQTLNHNVMYWYQQKSSQAPKLLFHYYDKDFNNEADTPDNFQSRRPNTSFCFLDIRSPGLGDTAMYLCATSSDRLAGEDTQYFGPGTRLTVL.

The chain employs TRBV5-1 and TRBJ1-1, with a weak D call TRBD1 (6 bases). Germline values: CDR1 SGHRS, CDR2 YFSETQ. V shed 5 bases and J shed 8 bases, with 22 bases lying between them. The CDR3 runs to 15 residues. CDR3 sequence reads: CASRRSTGGLGEAFF. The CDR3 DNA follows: TGCGCCAGCAGACGGTCGACAGGCGGATTGGGGGAAGCTTTCTTT.

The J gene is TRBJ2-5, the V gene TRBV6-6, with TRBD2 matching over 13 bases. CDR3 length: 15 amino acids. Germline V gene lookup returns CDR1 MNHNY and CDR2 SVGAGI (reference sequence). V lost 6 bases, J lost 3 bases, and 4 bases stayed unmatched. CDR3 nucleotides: TGTGCCAGCAGCCACGGGACTAGCGGGGAAGAGACCCAGTACTTC. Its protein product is CASSHGTSGEETQYF.

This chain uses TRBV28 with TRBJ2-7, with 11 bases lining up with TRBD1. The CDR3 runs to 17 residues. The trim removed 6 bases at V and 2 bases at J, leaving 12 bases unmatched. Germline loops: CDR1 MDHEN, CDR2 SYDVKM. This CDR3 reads CASRRDRGFRSTYEQYF. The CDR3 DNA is TGTGCCAGCAGGAGGGACAGGGGGTTCAGGTCGACCTACGAGCAGTACTTC.

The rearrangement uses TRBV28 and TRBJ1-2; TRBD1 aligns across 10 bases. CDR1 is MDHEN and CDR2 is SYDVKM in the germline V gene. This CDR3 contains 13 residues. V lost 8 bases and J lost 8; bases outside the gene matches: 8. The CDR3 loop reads CASQDRGHQGYTF. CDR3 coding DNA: TGTGCCAGCCAAGACAGGGGGCACCAGGGCTACACCTTC.

The CDR3 is CAWTPATNEKLFF. CDR3 sequence (DNA): TGTGCCTGGACACCAGCAACTAATGAAAAACTGTTTTTT. V and J are TRBV30 and TRBJ1-4; the D is unclear. Trimming shortened V by 4 bases and J by 0 bases, and 6 bases separated the two germline ends. CDR3 size: 13 residues. In germline, CDR1 is GTSNPN, CDR2 SVGIG (reference sequence).

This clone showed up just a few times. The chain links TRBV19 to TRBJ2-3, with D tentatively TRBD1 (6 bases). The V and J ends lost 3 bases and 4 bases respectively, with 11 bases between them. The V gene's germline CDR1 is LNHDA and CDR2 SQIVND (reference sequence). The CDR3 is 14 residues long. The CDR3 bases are TGTGCCAGTAGTATTGGGGGCAGCTCAGATACGCAGTATTTT. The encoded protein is CASSIGGSSDTQYF.

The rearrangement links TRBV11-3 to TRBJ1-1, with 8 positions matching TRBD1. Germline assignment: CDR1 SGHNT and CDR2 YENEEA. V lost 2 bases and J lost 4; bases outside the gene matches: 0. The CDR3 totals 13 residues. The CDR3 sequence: CASSLTGGTEAFF. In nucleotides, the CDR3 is TGTGCCAGCAGCTTAACAGGGGGCACTGAAGCTTTCTTT.

The DNA of the CDR3 is TGCAGCGGGAACCGGGACACCGGGACTGAAGCTTTCTTT. Amino acids: CSGNRDTGTEAFF. The chain uses TRBV29-1 and TRBJ1-1; tentative D call: TRBD1 (6 bases). V lost 7 bases to trimming and J lost 5 bases, with 17 bases between them. The V gene's germline CDR1 is SQVTM and CDR2 ANQGSEA. The CDR3 sequence is 13 residues long. The variable domain in full, completed from reference TRBV29-1 and TRBJ1-1, reads SAVISQKPSRDICQRGTSLTIQCQVDSQVTMMFWYRQQPGQSLTLIATANQGSEATYESGFVIDKFPISRPNLTFSTLTVSNMSPEDSSIYLCSGNRDTGTEAFFGQGTRLTVV.

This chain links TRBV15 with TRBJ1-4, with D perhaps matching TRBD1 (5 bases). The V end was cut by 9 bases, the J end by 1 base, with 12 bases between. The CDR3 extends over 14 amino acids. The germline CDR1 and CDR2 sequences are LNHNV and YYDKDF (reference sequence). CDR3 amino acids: CATTPGGTNEKLFF. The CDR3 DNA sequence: TGTGCCACGACCCCGGGGGGAACTAATGAAAAACTGTTTTTT.